This TCR beta chain emerged from a study of CXCR3-negative and CXCR3-positive naive CD8 T cells. The method, 5' RACE with UMI labels, was used to prepare the TRB cDNA libraries. After re-calling the 5' RACE reads, TCRdb lists one entry per CDR3 protein, DNA absent. Its table lists approximately 66,000 distinct CDR3 sequences. The germline V gene encodes CDR1 SEHNR and CDR2 FQNEAQ (reference sequence). The CDR3 runs 16 residues. This clonotype was obtained from a human donor in good health. Some clones in this sample may be carry-over from other donors' samples. Sequencing was performed on naive CXCR3- CD8+ T cells from blood. The subset was: CD45RO-CCR7+CD27+CD95- naive CD8+ T cells lacking CXCR3 (TNR3-). V is TRBV7-9 and J is TRBJ2-1; checking the TCRdb D call of TRBD1 is not possible without DNA. The CDR3 protein is CASSPKTGLHYNEQFF.